This T cell receptor (beta chain) originates from a study of graft-versus-host responses after intestinal transplantation. Study as a whole: Recipients got multivisceral, liver-intestinal, or isolated intestinal transplants. Study findings and constraints: The marrow of recipients harbored GvH clones, and ileum or blood showed some of them first. Patients who carried graft-donor T cell macrochimerism also had high graft-versus-host to host-versus-graft clonal ratios in their allografts.

V was clipped by 5 bases and J by 6 bases; unmatched bases: 6. The CDR3 runs to 15 residues. Germline values: CDR1 MDHEN, CDR2 SYDVKM. Comments on this clone: The antigen is undetermined.

Clones were read by immunoSEQ multiplex PCR, and TCRdb kept only the in-frame ones, dropping some. Altogether approximately 85,000 clones are present, 80% to 95% being singletons, with the ten largest covering around 1.1%. The clonotype comes from a human donor who was the organ donor for an intestinal transplant. The starting material was unstimulated CD8+ T cells sorted from spleen or lymph node cells, obtained before transplant. This chain joins TRBV28 and TRBJ2-2, with 10 nucleotides matching TRBD2. The CDR3 loop reads CASSPTSGMAGELFF. The CDR3 nucleotides are TGTGCCAGCAGTCCAACTAGCGGGATGGCCGGGGAGCTGTTTTTT.